The rows below give T cell receptor beta chains drawn from one sample of a study of cytomegalovirus exposure and HLA in healthy donors. Only in-frame clones appear in the TCRdb table, and some are missing; sequencing was by immunoSEQ multiplex PCR. The sample lists nearly 200,000 clones; 70% to 85% were seen once. The sequenced sample consisted of PBMCs. Receptors originate from a boy younger than 10 in good health and CMV-seronegative. The CDR3 runs from the conserved cysteine through the conserved F or W. The D gene is left open where the match is weak. Where a row states a size, it is once, few, many or the class of an expanded clone; other rows omit it.

J | size | D | V | CDR3 | DNA
TRBJ1-2 | . | TRBD1 | TRBV5-1 | CASSLGQALNGYTF | TGCGCCAGCAGCCTGGGACAGGCGTTGAATGGCTACACCTTC
TRBJ2-1 | . | TRBD1 | TRBV7-9 | CASSHLLDRAFIHYNEQFF | TGTGCCAGCAGCCATTTATTGGACAGGGCTTTCATCCACTACAATGAGCAGTTCTTC
TRBJ2-5 | once | . | TRBV21-1 | CASSKDGQYQETQYF | TGTGCCAGCAGCAAAGATGGACAGTATCAAGAGACCCAGTACTTC
TRBJ2-7 | . | TRBD1 | TRBV6-5 | CASSFSGQGSEQYF | TGTGCCAGCAGTTTCTCCGGACAGGGAAGCGAGCAGTACTTC
TRBJ2-7 | . | TRBD2 | TRBV2 | CASRSGTSGGYEQYF | TGTGCCAGCAGATCCGGGACTAGCGGGGGCTACGAGCAGTACTTC
TRBJ2-1 | once | TRBD2 | TRBV5-1 | CASSLPLLAGGRNEQFF | TGCGCCAGCAGCCTACCCCTCCTAGCGGGGGGGCGGAATGAGCAGTTCTTC
TRBJ1-2 | . | . | TRBV30 | CAWSSRNWNYGYTF | TGTGCCTGGAGTAGCCGCAACTGGAACTATGGCTACACCTTC
TRBJ2-3 | . | TRBD1 | TRBV11-1 | CASSWDRAFTDTQYF | TGTGCCAGCAGCTGGGACAGGGCCTTCACAGATACGCAGTATTTT
TRBJ2-3 | . | TRBD2 | TRBV11-3 | CASSLGRGGPDTQYF | TGTGCCAGCAGCTTGGGGCGGGGGGGCCCAGATACGCAGTATTTT
TRBJ1-6 | few | . | TRBV21-1 | CASRRDTKSSYNSPLHF | TGTGCCAGCAGACGGGACACTAAATCCTCCTATAATTCACCCCTCCACTTT
TRBJ1-2 | . | . | TRBV11-2 | CASSSSGWPNYGYTF | TGTGCCAGCAGCTCCAGCGGGTGGCCCAACTATGGCTACACCTTC
TRBJ2-7 | . | TRBD1 | TRBV27 | CASSTGGSGYEQYF | TGTGCCAGCAGCACAGGGGGCTCAGGGTACGAGCAGTACTTC
TRBJ2-5 | . | TRBD1 | TRBV10-1 | CASPGTGVWYF | TGCGCCAGCCCCGGGACAGGGGTTTGGTACTTC
TRBJ2-2 | . | . | TRBV14 | CASSPRTGELFF | TGTGCCAGCAGCCCACGGACCGGGGAGCTGTTTTTT
TRBJ2-5 | few | TRBD2 | TRBV10-3 | CAISVSGGLRETQYF | TGTGCCATCAGTGTTAGCGGGGGGCTGAGGGAGACCCAGTACTTC
TRBJ2-1 | once | TRBD1 | TRBV7-9 | CSSSIGTGISFEQFF | TGTTCCAGCAGTATCGGGACAGGGATTTCTTTCGAGCAGTTCTTC
TRBJ2-3 | . | . | TRBV4-3 | CASSSSQRNTDTQYF | TGCGCCAGCAGCTCGAGCCAGCGAAATACAGATACGCAGTATTTT
TRBJ1-2 | . | . | TRBV7-9 | CASGADFPYGYTF | TGTGCCAGCGGTGCAGACTTCCCTTATGGCTACACCTTC
TRBJ2-2 | few | . | TRBV5-8 | CASSLGRVSVPGELFF | TGTGCCAGCAGCTTGGGGAGGGTATCCGTCCCCGGGGAGCTGTTTTTT
TRBJ2-7 | . | TRBD2 | TRBV13 | CASSLSGGIDEQYF | TGTGCCAGCAGCCTTAGCGGGGGGATAGACGAGCAGTACTTC
TRBJ2-1 | . | . | TRBV7-9 | CASSQGTVYNEQFF | TGTGCCAGTAGTCAGGGGACGGTCTACAATGAGCAGTTCTTC
TRBJ2-7 | . | . | TRBV11-2 | CASSWGRSYEQYF | TGTGCCAGCAGCTGGGGCAGGTCCTACGAGCAGTACTTC
TRBJ2-7 | . | TRBD2 | TRBV5-1 | CASSFLAGSSYEQYF | TGCGCCAGCAGCTTCCTAGCGGGGAGCTCCTACGAGCAGTACTTC
TRBJ2-7 | . | . | TRBV2 | CASKAGANEQYF | TGTGCCAGCAAGGCAGGGGCCAACGAGCAGTACTTC
TRBJ1-1 | . | TRBD1 | TRBV4-3 | CASSQDLGQGPMNTEAFF | TGCGCCAGCAGCCAAGATCTGGGACAGGGCCCGATGAACACTGAAGCTTTCTTT
TRBJ2-6 | . | . | TRBV23-1 | CASSQLQSGANVLTF | TGCGCCAGCAGTCAATTACAGTCTGGGGCCAACGTCCTGACTTTC
TRBJ2-7 | . | TRBD2 | TRBV7-6 | CASSPSGGAGRWGEQYF | TGTGCCAGCAGCCCCAGCGGGGGGGCAGGTCGATGGGGCGAGCAGTACTTC
TRBJ2-4 | once | . | TRBV7-2 | CASTPKWGGNIQYF | TGTGCCAGCACCCCCAAGTGGGGAGGTAACATTCAGTACTTC
TRBJ2-7 | . | TRBD2 | TRBV7-6 | CASSPLWGGGGRYEQYF | TGTGCCAGCAGCCCTTTGTGGGGGGGAGGAGGGCGCTACGAGCAGTACTTC
TRBJ2-3 | once | TRBD2 | TRBV7-3 | CASSLTGGDTQYF | TGTGCCAGCAGCTTAACCGGGGGGGATACGCAGTATTTT
TRBJ2-3 | few | . | TRBV20-1 | CSASTSDTQYF | TGCAGTGCTAGCACTAGCGATACGCAGTATTTT
TRBJ2-2 | . | . | TRBV6-1 | CASSEGLAPNTGELFF | TGTGCCAGCAGTGAAGGGCTAGCCCCGAACACCGGGGAGCTGTTTTTT
TRBJ2-3 | . | . | TRBV2 | CASRKGVRVGDTQYF | TGTGCCAGCAGGAAAGGGGTCAGGGTCGGGGATACGCAGTATTTT
TRBJ2-2 | . | . | TRBV6-5 | CASSSARELFF | TGTGCCAGCAGTTCCGCGCGGGAGCTGTTTTTT
TRBJ1-1 | . | . | TRBV4-3 | CASSRGTMNTEAFF | TGCGCCAGCAGCCGGGGGACAATGAACACTGAAGCTTTCTTT
TRBJ1-1 | . | . | TRBV9 | CASRALGNSWEVTEAFF | TGTGCCAGCAGGGCTTTGGGGAACAGCTGGGAGGTCACTGAAGCTTTCTTT
TRBJ1-1 | once | TRBD1 | TRBV7-6 | CASSADRGTEAFF | TGTGCCAGCAGCGCGGACAGGGGGACTGAAGCTTTCTTT
TRBJ2-7 | . | . | TRBV1 | CTSSLLTRDRGSYEQYF | TGCACCAGCAGCCTCCTAACCCGGGACAGGGGCTCCTACGAGCAGTACTTC
TRBJ2-2 | . | . | TRBV30 | CAWSILSYTGELFF | TGTGCCTGGAGTATTCTATCTTACACCGGGGAGCTGTTTTTT
TRBJ2-2 | . | . | TRBV15 | CATSSRDKDTGELFF | TGTGCCACCAGCAGCCGGGACAAAGACACCGGGGAGCTGTTTTTT
TRBJ1-2 | . | . | TRBV10-3 | CAISEGVQIYGYTF | TGTGCCATCAGTGAAGGGGTACAGATCTATGGCTACACCTTC
TRBJ1-3 | . | . | TRBV21-1 | CASSSAAAVAKSGNTIYF | TGTGCCAGCAGCTCCGCGGCAGCCGTAGCGAAATCTGGAAACACCATATATTTT
TRBJ1-1 | . | TRBD1 | TRBV2 | CASSALQGGMNTEAFF | TGTGCCAGCAGTGCCTTACAGGGGGGCATGAACACTGAAGCTTTCTTT
TRBJ1-2 | . | . | TRBV19 | CASSTYPERGEGYTF | TGTGCCAGTAGTACCTACCCTGAAAGAGGTGAAGGCTACACCTTC
TRBJ2-3 | once | . | TRBV12-5 | CASGLVPSRVTDTQYF | TGTGCTAGTGGTTTGGTACCGTCCCGGGTCACAGATACGCAGTATTTT
TRBJ2-4 | . | TRBD2 | TRBV4-3 | CASSQDGGAGDIQYF | TGCGCCAGCAGCCAAGACGGGGGGGCCGGAGACATTCAGTACTTC